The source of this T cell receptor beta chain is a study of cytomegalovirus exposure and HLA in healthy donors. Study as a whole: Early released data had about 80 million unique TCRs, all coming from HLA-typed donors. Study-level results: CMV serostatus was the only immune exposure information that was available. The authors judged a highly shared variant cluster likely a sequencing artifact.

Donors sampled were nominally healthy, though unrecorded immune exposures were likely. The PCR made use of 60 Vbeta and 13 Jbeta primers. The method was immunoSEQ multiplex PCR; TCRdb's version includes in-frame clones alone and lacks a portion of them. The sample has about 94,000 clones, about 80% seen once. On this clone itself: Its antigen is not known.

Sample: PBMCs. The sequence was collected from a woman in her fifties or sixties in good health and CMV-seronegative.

The CDR3 nucleotides are TGTGCCAGCTCACCCGTTGTAAGACTAGCGGGAGTCTTCATGGCCACAGATACGCAGTATTTT. This codes for CASSPVVRLAGVFMATDTQYF. This rearrangement joins TRBV18 to TRBJ2-3; 12 bases agree with TRBD2. The CDR3 is made up of 21 amino acids. From germline, CDR1 is KGHSH and CDR2 LQKENI. Losses at the gene ends were 3 bases for V and 2 bases for J; bases not matched to a gene: 18.